What follows describes a single T cell receptor (beta chain). The source of the sample is a study of response to subunit inactivated influenza vaccine. TCRdb re-analysed the RT-PCR reads in MiXCR, keeping a single row per CDR3 protein. The sample lists about 570,000 distinct CDR3 sequences; about 11% were seen once. The CDR3 sequence is 12 residues long. CDR1 DFQATT and CDR2 SNEGSKA come from the germline V gene (reference sequence). The germline V and J ends were trimmed by 5 bases and 12 bases, with 14 bases remaining between them. These records were also assigned to another study, of T cells expressing NK-cell markers. Turning to that study: cDNA encoding TCR beta was synthesized via 5'RACE template switching incorporating UMIs. Only alpha-beta TCR T cells were sorted in several experiments, using an anti-gamma-delta TCR antibody.

This sequence originates from a man aged 50 to 60 who received an inactivated influenza vaccine. The sequenced sample was PBMCs from blood, obtained on the day of vaccination. This rearrangement joins TRBV20-1 to TRBJ1-6; weak D call: TRBD1 (5 bases). The DNA for the CDR3 is TGCAGTGCTCGGGACGGCCCTAAACCCCTCCACTTT. The encoded protein is CSARDGPKPLHF.